This T cell receptor (beta chain) was identified during a study of blood T cell repertoires in COVID-19. About the research overall: COVID-19 samples, acute and convalescent, were from the United States, Italy and Spain. Sources were T cells, B-cell-depleted T cells, or PBMCs; the material itself was cDNA or gDNA.

Participant reports of clinical history set cohort assignment. Recovered status in Cohort 3 required two negative PCRs, clearance, or symptom resolution. The V gene's germline CDR1 is SNHLY and CDR2 FYNNEI. V was clipped by 3 bases and J by 5 bases, with 11 bases between them. The CDR3 has 14 residues. The protocol was immunoSEQ multiplex PCR, while the TCRdb copy is restricted to in-frame clones and leaves out a portion. The repertoire holds under 200,000 clones, with 80% as singletons. The source is a woman aged 55-69 years who had recovered from COVID-19. V is TRBV2 and J is TRBJ2-1; tentative D call: TRBD2 (6 bases). Material for sequencing was PBMCs or T cells enriched from blood (not recorded which). This chain's CDR3 is CASSERGGDNEQFF. Here the CDR3 DNA reads TGTGCCAGCAGTGAGCGGGGAGGAGACAATGAGCAGTTCTTC.